This T cell receptor (beta chain) was sequenced during a study of T cells after yellow fever vaccination. Study-level background: Preparation of the low-cell-number fractions used SMART-Seq v4 Ultra Low Input.

General study findings and limits: Post-booster samples contained most primary-vaccination clones (roughly 96% CD4, approximately 88% CD8).

Trimming cost V 2 bases and J 0 bases, with 5 bases left between them. This CDR3 contains 14 residues. Germline loops: CDR1 MNHNS, CDR2 SASEGT. This clonotype was seen more than once but under ten times. Its cognate antigen is unknown. Generation of TCR cDNA used 5'RACE template switching (which added a universal primer site and UMIs). TCRdb recomputed calls from the 5' RACE reads with MiXCR, one row per CDR3 protein. The sample has about 170,000 distinct CDR3 sequences; approximately 6.2% are singletons. The sequence was obtained from a man between 18 and 35 years old who received the YFV17D yellow fever vaccine. V gene TRBV6-1 combines with J gene TRBJ2-1; D gene uncertain. The sequences come from CD4+ T cells sorted from PBMCs, collected on the day of the first yellow fever vaccination. In DNA, the CDR3 is TGTGCCAGCAGTGAAACACCCTCCTACAATGAGCAGTTCTTC. Translated, it gives CASSETPSYNEQFF.